The TCR beta chain under discussion was sequenced for a study of T cells in Graves' hyperthyroidism and ophthalmopathy. Study-level findings and limits: Most clonotypes expanded in the thyroid (above 0.001) were also present in blood. The model forecast ophthalmopathy, anticipating it by a median around 6.5 months before onset.

CDR3 size: 17 residues. The germline gives CDR1 MNHNS, CDR2 SASEGT. The ends were cut back, 5 bases at V and 0 bases at J, with 16 bases in the middle. Exclusion of a patient resulted from uncontrolled infection, other autoimmune disease, pregnancy or lactation. About this clonotype itself: Its antigen remains unknown.

The investigators amplified TCR beta CDR3 regions from RNA transcripts. A set of HTBI primers served as the primers for a first-round RT-PCR of the TCR CDR3. From the multiplex PCR reads, TCRdb called clonotypes with MiXCR, one entry per CDR3 protein. The data contain 300,000 to 500,000 distinct CDR3 sequences, more than 12% of them singletons. The chain is built from TRBV6-1 and TRBJ1-4; D unclear. Material: blood. This sequence originates from a man aged 50 or older with Graves' ophthalmopathy. This chain's CDR3 is CASSYLSGSATNEKLFF. The DNA of the CDR3 is TGTGCCAGCAGTTATCTCTCGGGGAGTGCAACTAATGAAAAACTGTTTTTT.